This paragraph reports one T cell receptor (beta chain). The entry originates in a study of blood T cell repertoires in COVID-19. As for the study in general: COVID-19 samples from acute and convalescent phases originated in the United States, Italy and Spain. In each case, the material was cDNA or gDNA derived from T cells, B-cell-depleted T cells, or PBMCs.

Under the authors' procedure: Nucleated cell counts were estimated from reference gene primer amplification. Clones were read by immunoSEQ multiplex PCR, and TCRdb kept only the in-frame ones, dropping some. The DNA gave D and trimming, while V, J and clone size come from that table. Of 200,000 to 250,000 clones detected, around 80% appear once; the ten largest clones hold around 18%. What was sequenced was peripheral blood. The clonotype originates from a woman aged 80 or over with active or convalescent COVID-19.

As DNA, the CDR3 is TGCAGTGCTAGTCGGTTGGGGGGGGGCACTGAAGCTTTCTTT. It encodes CSASRLGGGTEAFF. This chain links TRBV20-1 with TRBJ1-1, with D perhaps TRBD1 (5 bases). This CDR3 region has 14 residues. The germline V gene has CDR1 DFQATT and CDR2 SNEGSKA (reference sequence). The ends were cut back, 3 bases at V and 4 bases at J, with 15 bases in the middle.